This TCR beta chain was found in a study of PD-L1 blockade in urothelial cancer. This CDR3 region has 14 residues. Germline V gives CDR1 SGHKS, CDR2 YYEKEE (reference sequence). The V segment lost 4 bases and the J segment 4 bases; nucleotides outside the gene matches: 4. Profiling relied on immunoSEQ multiplex PCR, and the TCRdb table lists in-frame clones only, not all of them. In the table there are over 50,000 clones, 70% to 90% of which are singletons. The specimen comprised PBMCs, sampled around atezolizumab (anti-PD-L1) treatment. V gene TRBV5-5 combines with J gene TRBJ2-7, with 11 positions matching TRBD1. This TCR was sampled from a man aged 45-65 years with urothelial cancer. The CDR3 here is CASSPGTGGYEQYF. The DNA for the CDR3 is TGTGCCAGCAGCCCCGGGACAGGGGGGTACGAGCAGTACTTC.